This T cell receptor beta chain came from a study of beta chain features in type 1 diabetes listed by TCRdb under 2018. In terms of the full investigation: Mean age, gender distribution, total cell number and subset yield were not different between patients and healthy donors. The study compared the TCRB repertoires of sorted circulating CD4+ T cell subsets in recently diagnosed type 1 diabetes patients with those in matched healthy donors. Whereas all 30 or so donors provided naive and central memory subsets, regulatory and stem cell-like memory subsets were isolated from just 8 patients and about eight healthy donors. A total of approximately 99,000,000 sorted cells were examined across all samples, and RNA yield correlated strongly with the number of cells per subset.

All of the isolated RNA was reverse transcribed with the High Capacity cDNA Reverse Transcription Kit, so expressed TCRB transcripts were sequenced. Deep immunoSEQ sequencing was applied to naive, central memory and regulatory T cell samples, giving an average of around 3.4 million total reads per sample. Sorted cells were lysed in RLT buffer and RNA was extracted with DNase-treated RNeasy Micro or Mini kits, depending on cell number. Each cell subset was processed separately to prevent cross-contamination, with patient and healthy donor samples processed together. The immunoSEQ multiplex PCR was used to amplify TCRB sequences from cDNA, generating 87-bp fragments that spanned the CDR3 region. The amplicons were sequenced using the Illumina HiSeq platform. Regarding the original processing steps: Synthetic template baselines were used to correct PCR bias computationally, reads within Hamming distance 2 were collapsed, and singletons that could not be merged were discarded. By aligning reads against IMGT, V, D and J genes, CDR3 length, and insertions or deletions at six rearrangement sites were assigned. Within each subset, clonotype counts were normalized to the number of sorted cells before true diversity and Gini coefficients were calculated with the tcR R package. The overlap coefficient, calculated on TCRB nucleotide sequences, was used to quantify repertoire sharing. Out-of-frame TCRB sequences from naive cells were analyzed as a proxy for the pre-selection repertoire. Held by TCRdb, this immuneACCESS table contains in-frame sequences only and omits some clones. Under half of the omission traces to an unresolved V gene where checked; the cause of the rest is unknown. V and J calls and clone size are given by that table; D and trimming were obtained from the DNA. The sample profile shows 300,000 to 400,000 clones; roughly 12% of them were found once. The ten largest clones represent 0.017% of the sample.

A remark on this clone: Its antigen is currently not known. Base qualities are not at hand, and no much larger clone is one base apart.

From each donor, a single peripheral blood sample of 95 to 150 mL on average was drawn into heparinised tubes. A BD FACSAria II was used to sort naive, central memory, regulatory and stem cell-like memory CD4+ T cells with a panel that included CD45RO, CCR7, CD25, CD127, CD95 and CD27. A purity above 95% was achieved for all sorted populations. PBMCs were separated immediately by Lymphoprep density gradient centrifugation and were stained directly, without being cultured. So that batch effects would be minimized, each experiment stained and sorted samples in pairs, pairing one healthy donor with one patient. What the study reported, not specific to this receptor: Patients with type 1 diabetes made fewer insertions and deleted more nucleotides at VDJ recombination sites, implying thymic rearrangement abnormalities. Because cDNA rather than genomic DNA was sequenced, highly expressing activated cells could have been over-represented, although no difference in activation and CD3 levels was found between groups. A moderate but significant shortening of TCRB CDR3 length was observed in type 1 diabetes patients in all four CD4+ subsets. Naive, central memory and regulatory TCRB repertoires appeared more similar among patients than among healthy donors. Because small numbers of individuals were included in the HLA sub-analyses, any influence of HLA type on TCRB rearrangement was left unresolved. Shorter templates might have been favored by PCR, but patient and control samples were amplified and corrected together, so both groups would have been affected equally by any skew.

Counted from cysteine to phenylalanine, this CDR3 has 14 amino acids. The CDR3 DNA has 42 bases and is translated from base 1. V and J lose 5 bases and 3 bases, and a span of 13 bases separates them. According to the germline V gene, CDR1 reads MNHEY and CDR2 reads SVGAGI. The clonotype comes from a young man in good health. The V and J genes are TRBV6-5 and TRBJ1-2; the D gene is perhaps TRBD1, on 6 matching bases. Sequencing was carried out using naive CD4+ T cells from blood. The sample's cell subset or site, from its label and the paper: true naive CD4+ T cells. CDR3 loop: CASSLQGLDYGYTF. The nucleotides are TGTGCCAGCAGTCTGCAGGGGCTCGACTATGGCTACACCTTC.